One T cell receptor (beta chain) is described in this entry. These data are taken from a study of cytomegalovirus exposure and HLA in healthy donors. Overall study: Most genotyped donors, around 78% of around 370, had Caucasian-associated genetic ancestry.

At collection, donors were nominally healthy, but unrecorded immune exposures were probable. Germline loops: CDR1 MNHEY, CDR2 SMNVEV (reference sequence). The CDR3 sequence is 14 residues long. V lost 4 bases, J lost 6 bases, and 6 bases stayed unmatched. The PCR had 60 Vbeta and 13 Jbeta primers. Only in-frame clones appear in the TCRdb table, and some are missing; sequencing was by immunoSEQ multiplex PCR. The data contain 45,000 to 60,000 clones, around 70% of them singletons. The source is a woman aged 50 to 65 in good health and CMV-seronegative. Sequencing was performed on PBMCs. The chain uses TRBV27 and TRBJ2-7; TRBD1 agrees at 10 bases. Here the CDR3 reads CASSYTGTGAEQYF. Written as DNA, the CDR3 is TGTGCCAGCAGTTACACCGGGACAGGGGCCGAGCAGTACTTC.